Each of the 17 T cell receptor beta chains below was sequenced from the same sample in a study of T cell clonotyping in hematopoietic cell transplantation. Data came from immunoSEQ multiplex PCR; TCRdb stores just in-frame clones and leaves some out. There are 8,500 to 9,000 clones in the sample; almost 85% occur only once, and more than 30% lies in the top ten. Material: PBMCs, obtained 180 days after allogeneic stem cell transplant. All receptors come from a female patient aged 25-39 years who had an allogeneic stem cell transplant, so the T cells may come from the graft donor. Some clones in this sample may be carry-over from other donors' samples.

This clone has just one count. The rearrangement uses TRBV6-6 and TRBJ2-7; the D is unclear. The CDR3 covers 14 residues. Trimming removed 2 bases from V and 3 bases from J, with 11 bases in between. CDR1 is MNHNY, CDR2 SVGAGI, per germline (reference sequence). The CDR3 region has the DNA TGTGCCAGCAGTTACGGGGTCAGATTCTACGAGCAGTACTTC. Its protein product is CASSYGVRFYEQYF.

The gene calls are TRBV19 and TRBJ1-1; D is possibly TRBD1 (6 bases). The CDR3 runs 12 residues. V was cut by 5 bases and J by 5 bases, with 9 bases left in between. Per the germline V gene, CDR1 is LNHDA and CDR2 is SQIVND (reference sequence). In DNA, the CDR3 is TGTGCCAGTAGTTCCCAGGGGACTGAAGCTTTCTTT. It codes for CASSSQGTEAFF.

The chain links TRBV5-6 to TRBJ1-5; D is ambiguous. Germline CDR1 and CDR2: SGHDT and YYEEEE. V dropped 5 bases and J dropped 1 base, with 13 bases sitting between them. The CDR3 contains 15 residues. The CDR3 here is CASSRTLGSNQPQHF. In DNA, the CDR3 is TGTGCCAGCAGTCGCACCCTTGGGAGCAATCAGCCCCAGCATTTT.

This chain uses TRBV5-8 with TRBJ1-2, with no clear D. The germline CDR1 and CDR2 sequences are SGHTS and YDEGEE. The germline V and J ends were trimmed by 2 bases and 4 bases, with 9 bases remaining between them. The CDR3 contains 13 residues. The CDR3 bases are TGTGCCAGCAGCTTAGTGTCAGGCTATGGCTACACCTTC. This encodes CASSLVSGYGYTF.

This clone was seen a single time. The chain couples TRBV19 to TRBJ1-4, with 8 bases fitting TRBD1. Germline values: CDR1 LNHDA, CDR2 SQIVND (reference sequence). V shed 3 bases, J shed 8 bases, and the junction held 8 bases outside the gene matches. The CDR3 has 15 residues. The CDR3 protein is CASSIVDRVGEKLFF. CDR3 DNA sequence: TGTGCCAGTAGTATCGTGGACAGGGTCGGCGAAAAACTGTTTTTT. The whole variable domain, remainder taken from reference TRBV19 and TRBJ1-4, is DGGITQSPKYLFRKEGQNVTLSCEQNLNHDAMYWYRQDPGQGLRLIYYSQIVNDFQKGDIAEGYSVSREKKESFPLTVTSAQKNPTAFYLCASSIVDRVGEKLFFGSGTQLSVL.

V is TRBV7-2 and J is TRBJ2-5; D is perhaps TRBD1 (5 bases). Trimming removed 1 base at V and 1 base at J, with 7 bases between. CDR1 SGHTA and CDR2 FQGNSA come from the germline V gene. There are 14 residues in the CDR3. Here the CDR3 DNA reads TGTGCCAGCAGCTTAGGACAGCTCCAAGAGACCCAGTACTTC. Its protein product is CASSLGQLQETQYF.

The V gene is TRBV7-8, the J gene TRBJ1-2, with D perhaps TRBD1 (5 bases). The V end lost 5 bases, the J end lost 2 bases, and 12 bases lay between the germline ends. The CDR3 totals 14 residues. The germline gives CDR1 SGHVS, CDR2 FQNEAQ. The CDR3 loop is CASSPGPTNYGYTF. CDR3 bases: TGTGCCAGCAGCCCGGGACCGACGAACTATGGCTACACCTTC.

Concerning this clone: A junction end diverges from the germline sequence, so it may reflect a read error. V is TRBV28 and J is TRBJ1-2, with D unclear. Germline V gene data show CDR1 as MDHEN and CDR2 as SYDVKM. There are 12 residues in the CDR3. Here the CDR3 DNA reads TGTGCCAGCAGTTTGGCCATGCCCAGCGGAAGCTTC. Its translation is CASSLAMPSGSF.

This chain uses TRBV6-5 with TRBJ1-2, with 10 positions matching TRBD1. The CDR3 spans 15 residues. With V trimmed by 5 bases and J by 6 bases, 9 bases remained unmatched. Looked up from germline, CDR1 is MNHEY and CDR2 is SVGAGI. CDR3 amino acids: CASSRRDRGAHGYTF. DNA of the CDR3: TGTGCCAGCAGTCGCCGGGACAGGGGCGCGCATGGCTACACCTTC.

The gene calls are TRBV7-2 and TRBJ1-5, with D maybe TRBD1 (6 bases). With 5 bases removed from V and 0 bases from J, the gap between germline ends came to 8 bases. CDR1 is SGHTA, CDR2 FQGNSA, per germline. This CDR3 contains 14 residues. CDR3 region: CASSQDSSNQPQHF. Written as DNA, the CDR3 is TGTGCCAGCAGCCAGGACAGTAGCAATCAGCCCCAGCATTTT.

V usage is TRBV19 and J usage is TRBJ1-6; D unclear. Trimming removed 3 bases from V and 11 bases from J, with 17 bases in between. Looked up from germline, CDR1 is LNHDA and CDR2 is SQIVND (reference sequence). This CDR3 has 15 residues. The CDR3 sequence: CASSIFLSSGTPLHF. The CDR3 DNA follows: TGTGCCAGTAGTATCTTCCTGAGCAGTGGGACACCCCTCCACTTT. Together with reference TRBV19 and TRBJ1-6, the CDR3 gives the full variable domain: DGGITQSPKYLFRKEGQNVTLSCEQNLNHDAMYWYRQDPGQGLRLIYYSQIVNDFQKGDIAEGYSVSREKKESFPLTVTSAQKNPTAFYLCASSIFLSSGTPLHFGNGTRLTVT.

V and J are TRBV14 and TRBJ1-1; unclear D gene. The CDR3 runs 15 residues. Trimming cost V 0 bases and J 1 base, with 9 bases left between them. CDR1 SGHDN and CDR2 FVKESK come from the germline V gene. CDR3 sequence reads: CASSQERGRNTEAFF. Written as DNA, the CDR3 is TGTGCCAGCAGCCAAGAAAGAGGAAGGAACACTGAAGCTTTCTTT.

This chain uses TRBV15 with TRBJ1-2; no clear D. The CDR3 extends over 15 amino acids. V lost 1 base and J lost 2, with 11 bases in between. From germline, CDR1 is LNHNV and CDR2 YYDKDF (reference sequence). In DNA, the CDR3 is TGTGCCACCAGCAGAGTTCCGGGGAAAAACTATGGCTACACCTTC. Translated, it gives CATSRVPGKNYGYTF.

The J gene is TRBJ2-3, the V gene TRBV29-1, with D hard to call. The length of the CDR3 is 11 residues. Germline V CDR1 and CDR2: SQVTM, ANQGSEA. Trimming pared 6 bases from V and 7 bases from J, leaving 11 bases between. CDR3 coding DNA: TGCAGCGTCCCCTTCTCGAATACGCAGTATTTT. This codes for CSVPFSNTQYF.

CDR3 nucleotides: TGTGCCTGGAGTTTAAAGCGGGGGGGGGTCGGTGAGCAGTTCTTC. This sequence encodes CAWSLKRGGVGEQFF. The chain links TRBV30 to TRBJ2-1, with TRBD2 matching over 10 bases. The CDR3 is 15 residues long. The V and J ends lost 2 bases and 9 bases, in that order; junction bases with no gene match: 10. The germline CDR1 and CDR2 sequences are GTSNPN and SVGIG (reference sequence).

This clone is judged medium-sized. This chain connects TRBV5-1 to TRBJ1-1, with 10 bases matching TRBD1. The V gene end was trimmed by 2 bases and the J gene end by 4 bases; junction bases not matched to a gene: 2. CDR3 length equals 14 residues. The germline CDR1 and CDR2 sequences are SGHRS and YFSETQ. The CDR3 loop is CASSLGQGGTEAFF. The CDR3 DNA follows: TGCGCCAGCAGCTTAGGACAGGGGGGCACTGAAGCTTTCTTT. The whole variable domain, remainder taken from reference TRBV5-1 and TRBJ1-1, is KAGVTQTPRYLIKTRGQQVTLSCSPISGHRSVSWYQQTPGQGLQFLFEYFSETQRNKGNFPGRFSGRQFSNSRSEMNVSTLELGDSALYLCASSLGQGGTEAFFGQGTRLTVV.

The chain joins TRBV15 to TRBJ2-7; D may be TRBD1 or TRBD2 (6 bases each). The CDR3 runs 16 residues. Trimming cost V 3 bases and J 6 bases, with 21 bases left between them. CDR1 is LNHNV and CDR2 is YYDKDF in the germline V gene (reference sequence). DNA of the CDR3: TGTGCCACCAGCAGCTCCACAAGGGGGGCACAGCCCGAGCAGTACTTC. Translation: CATSSSTRGAQPEQYF.